Listed here are 2 T cell receptor beta chains from one sample, sequenced in a study of cytomegalovirus exposure and HLA in healthy donors. Amplification used 60 Vbeta primers and 13 Jbeta primers. TCRdb's table, derived via immunoSEQ multiplex PCR, lists solely in-frame clones and lacks some. This table has roughly 88,000 clones, 69% appearing once. The source material was PBMCs. The receptors were sampled from a man aged 45-65 years in good health and CMV-seronegative.

The chain joins TRBV4-1 to TRBJ2-7; 8 bases fit TRBD1. The junction had 1 base not matched to a gene; V was cut back by 1 base and J by 2 bases. In germline, CDR1 is MGHRA, CDR2 YSYEKL. The CDR3 runs to 14 residues. The CDR3 DNA follows: TGCGCCAGCAGCCAAGGGACAGGGACCTACGAGCAGTACTTC. Translation gives CASSQGTGTYEQYF.

The rearrangement links TRBV7-3 to TRBJ2-1; D possibly corresponds to TRBD2 (6 bases). CDR1 is SGHTA, CDR2 FQGTGA, per germline. Between the trimmed V and J ends, which lost 5 bases and 3 bases, there was a span of 8 bases. This CDR3 has 13 amino acids. CDR3 DNA sequence: TGTGCCAGCAGCGGGGGGAGCTACAATGAGCAGTTCTTC. Residues: CASSGGSYNEQFF.